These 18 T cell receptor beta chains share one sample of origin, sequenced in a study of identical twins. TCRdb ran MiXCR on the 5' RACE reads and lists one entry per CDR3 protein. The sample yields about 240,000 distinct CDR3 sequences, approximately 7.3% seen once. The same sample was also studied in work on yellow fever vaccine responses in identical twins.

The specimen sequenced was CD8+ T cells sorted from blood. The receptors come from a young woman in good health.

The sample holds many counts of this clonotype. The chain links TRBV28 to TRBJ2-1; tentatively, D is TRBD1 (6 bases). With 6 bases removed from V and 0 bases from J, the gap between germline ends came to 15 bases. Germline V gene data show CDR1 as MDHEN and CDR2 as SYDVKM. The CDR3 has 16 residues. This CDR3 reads CASSLYQGSSYNEQFF. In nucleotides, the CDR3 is TGTGCCAGCAGCCTGTATCAGGGGAGCTCCTACAATGAGCAGTTCTTC.

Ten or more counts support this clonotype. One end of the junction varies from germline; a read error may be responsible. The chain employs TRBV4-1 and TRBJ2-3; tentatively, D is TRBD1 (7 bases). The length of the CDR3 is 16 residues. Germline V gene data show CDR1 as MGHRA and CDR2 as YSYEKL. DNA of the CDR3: TGTGCCAGCAGCCAAGGAGGGGGCACAAGCACAGATACGCAGTATTTT. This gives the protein CASSQGGGTSTDTQYF.

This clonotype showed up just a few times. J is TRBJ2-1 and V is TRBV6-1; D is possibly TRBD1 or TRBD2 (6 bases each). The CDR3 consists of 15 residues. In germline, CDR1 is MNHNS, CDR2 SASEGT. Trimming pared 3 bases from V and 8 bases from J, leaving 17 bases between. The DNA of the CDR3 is TGTGCCAGCAGTGATAGGCAGGGGAGGTTCGATGAGCAGTTCTTC. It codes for CASSDRQGRFDEQFF.

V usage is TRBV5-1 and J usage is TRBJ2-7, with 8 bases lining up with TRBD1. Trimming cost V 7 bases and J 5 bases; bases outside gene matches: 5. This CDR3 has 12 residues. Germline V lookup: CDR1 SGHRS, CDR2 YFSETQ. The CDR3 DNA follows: TGCGCCAGCGACGACAGGGGTAACGAGCAGTACTTC. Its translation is CASDDRGNEQYF.

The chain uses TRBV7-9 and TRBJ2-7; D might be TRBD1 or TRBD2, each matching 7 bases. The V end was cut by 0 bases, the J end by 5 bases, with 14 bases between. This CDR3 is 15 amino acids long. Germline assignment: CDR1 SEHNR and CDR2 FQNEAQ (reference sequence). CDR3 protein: CASSLAQGGIHEQYF. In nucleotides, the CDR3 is TGTGCCAGCAGCTTAGCTCAGGGGGGGATACACGAGCAGTACTTC. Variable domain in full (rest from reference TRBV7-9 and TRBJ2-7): DTGVSQNPRHKITKRGQNVTFRCDPISEHNRLYWYRQTLGQGPEFLTYFQNEAQLEKSRLLSDRFSAERPKGSFSTLEIQRTEQGDSAMYLCASSLAQGGIHEQYFGPGTRLTVT.

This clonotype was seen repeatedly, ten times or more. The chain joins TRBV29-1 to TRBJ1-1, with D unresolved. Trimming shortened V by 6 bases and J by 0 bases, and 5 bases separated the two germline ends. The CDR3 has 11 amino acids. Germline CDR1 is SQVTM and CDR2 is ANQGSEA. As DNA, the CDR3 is TGCAGCGTCCCGCTGAACACTGAAGCTTTCTTT. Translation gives CSVPLNTEAFF.

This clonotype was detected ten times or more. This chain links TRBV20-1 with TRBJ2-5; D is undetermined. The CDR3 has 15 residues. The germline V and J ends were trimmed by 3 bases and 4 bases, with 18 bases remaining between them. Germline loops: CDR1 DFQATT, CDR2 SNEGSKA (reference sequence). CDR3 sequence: CSARGNLDPGETQYF. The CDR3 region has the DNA TGCAGTGCTAGGGGGAATCTAGATCCCGGAGAGACCCAGTACTTC.

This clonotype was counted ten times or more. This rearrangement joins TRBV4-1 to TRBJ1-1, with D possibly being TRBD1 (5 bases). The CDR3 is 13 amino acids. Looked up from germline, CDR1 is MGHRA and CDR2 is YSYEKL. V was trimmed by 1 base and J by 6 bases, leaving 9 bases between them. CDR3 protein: CASSQVVGAEAFF. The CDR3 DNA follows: TGCGCCAGCAGCCAAGTGGTGGGGGCTGAAGCTTTCTTT.

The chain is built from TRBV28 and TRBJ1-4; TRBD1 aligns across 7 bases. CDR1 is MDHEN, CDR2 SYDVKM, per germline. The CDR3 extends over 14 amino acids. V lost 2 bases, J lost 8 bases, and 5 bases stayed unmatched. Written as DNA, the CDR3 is TGTGCCAGCAGTTTACGTCAGGGGGAAGAAAAACTGTTTTTT. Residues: CASSLRQGEEKLFF.

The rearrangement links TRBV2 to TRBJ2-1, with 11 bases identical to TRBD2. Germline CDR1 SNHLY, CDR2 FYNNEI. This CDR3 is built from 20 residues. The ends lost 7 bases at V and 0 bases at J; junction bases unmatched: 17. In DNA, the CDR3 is TGTGCCAGCATCGAGGGCAACACTGGACTAGCGGGCAGCTCCTACAATGAGCAGTTCTTC. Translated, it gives CASIEGNTGLAGSSYNEQFF.

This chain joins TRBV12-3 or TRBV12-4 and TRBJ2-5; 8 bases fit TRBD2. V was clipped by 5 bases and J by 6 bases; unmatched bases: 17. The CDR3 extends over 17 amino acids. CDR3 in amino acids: CASSGGPGGGPTQTQYF. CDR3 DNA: TGTGCCAGCAGTGGCGGCCCGGGGGGGGGGCCGACACAGACCCAGTACTTC.

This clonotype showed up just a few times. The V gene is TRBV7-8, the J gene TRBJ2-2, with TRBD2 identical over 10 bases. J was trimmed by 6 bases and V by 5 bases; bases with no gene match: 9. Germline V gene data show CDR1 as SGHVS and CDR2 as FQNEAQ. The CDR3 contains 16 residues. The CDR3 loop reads CASSPTGLALAGELFF. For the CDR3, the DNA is TGTGCCAGCAGCCCTACGGGACTAGCGTTGGCCGGGGAGCTGTTTTTT.

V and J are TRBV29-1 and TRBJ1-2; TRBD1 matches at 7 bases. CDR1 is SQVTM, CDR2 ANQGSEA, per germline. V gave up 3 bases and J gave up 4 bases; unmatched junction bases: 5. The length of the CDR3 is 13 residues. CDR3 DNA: TGCAGCGTTGACGGGGGACAGCGCTATGGCTACACCTTC. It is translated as CSVDGGQRYGYTF.

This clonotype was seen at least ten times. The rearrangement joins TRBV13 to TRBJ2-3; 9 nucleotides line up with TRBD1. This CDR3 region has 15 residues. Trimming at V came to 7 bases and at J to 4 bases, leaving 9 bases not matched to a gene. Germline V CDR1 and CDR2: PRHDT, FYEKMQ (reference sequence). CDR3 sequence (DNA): TGTGCCAGCAACAATCCGGGACAGGGCGCAGATACGCAGTATTTT. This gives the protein CASNNPGQGADTQYF.

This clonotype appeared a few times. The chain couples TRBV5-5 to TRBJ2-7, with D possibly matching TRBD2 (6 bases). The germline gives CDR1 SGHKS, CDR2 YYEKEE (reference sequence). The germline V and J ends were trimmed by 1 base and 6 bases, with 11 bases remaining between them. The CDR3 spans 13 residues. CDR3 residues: CASSLLWGGEQYF. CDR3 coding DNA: TGTGCCAGCAGCTTGCTGTGGGGAGGCGAGCAGTACTTC.

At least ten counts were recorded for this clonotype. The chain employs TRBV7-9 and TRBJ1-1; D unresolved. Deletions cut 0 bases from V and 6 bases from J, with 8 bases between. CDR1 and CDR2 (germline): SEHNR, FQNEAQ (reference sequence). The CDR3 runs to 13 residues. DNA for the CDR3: TGTGCCAGCAGCTTAGCAACTCTTGCTGAAGCTTTCTTT. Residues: CASSLATLAEAFF.

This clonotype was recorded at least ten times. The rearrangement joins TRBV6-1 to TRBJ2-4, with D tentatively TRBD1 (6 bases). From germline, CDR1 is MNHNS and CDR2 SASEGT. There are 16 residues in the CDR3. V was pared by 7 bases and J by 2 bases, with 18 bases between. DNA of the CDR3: TGTGCCAGCATCCCCCGCCCAACAGGGTCCAAAAACATTCAGTACTTC. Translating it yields CASIPRPTGSKNIQYF.

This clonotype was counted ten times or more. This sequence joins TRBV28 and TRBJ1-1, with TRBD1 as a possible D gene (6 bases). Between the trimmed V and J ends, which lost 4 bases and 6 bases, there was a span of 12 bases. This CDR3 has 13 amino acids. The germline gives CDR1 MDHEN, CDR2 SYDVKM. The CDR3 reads CASSWDTAAEAFF. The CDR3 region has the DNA TGTGCCAGCAGTTGGGACACAGCAGCTGAAGCTTTCTTT.